There are many counts of the clone carrying this T cell receptor (beta chain). Its antigen is as yet unknown. These data belong to a study of early T cells in non-severe SARS-CoV-2 infection. Looking at the study overall: The study sequenced bulk RNA from unsorted whole blood, with chains unpaired.

The CDR3 consists of 17 residues. Study-wide results and limits: VDJdb matching, biased toward anti-spike CD8 responses, missed private and CD4 specificities.

The TCR library protocol was used to attach unique molecular identifiers. These identifiers were attached to individual cDNA molecules. TCRdb fed the 5' RACE reads into MiXCR, producing one record per CDR3 protein. The repertoire holds 90,000 or so distinct CDR3 sequences, with 14% to 15% as singletons. The sequenced material came from whole blood. The J gene is TRBJ2-7, the V gene TRBV21-1; the table's D call TRBD1 went unverified against the DNA. TRBV21-1 is reported as a pseudogene. The TCR comes from an adult who was a healthcare worker with PCR-confirmed SARS-CoV-2 infection or an uninfected control (not recorded which). The CDR3 here is CASSKRGKGTGGYEQYF. CDR3 DNA: TGTGCCAGCAGCAAAAGGGGAAAAGGGACAGGGGGCTACGAGCAGTACTTC.